A selection of T cell receptor beta chains follows, all from one sample in a study of blood T cells in healthy people across ages. TCRdb re-called the 5' RACE reads through MiXCR, storing one row per CDR3 protein. The profile shows over 600,000 distinct CDR3 sequences, 35% to 50% of them singletons. The sample was blood. These receptors were obtained from a man aged 80 or over in good health. CDR3s include the opening cysteine and the closing phenylalanine or tryptophan. The D gene is left open where the match is weak. Some rows mark clone size as missing; the rest say once, few, many or name a class of expanded clone.

CDR3 DNA	CDR3 protein	V gene	D gene	clone size	J gene
TGTGCCAGCAGTTTAGCGCTTGGATACGAGCAGTACTTC	CASSLALGYEQYF	TRBV12-3/TRBV12-4	NA	few	TRBJ2-7
TGTGCCGGCAGTTTTACTAGCACAGATACGCAGTATTTT	CAGSFTSTDTQYF	TRBV6-5	NA	once	TRBJ2-3
TGTGCCAGCTCACAGGACAGGAACTTTATTGAGCAGTACTTC	CASSQDRNFIEQYF	TRBV18	TRBD1	few	TRBJ2-7
TGTGCCAGCAGTTTATCGGGACTAGCGGGAGATAGAAGTTCCTACAATGAGCAGTTCTTC	CASSLSGLAGDRSSYNEQFF	TRBV27	TRBD2	NA	TRBJ2-1
TGTGCCAGCAGCTTGGCCGCCGGAGCCAAAAACATTCAGTACTTC	CASSLAAGAKNIQYF	TRBV5-5	NA	NA	TRBJ2-4
TGCGCCAGCCAGGAGGGGGGTGTATTGTACGAGCAGTACTTC	CASQEGGVLYEQYF	TRBV5-1	NA	NA	TRBJ2-7
TGCAGTGCTAGAAGGGGGGGAAAACCTGCGTATGGCTACACCTTC	CSARRGGKPAYGYTF	TRBV20-1	NA	NA	TRBJ1-2
TGTGTCAGCAGCTTAGTCCGGACAGAAGATTCACCCCTCCACTTT	CVSSLVRTEDSPLHF	TRBV7-2	NA	NA	TRBJ1-6
TGCAGTGCTAGAGATGTGTGGACAGGGGGTATAGAGACCCAGTACTTC	CSARDVWTGGIETQYF	TRBV20-1	TRBD1	few	TRBJ2-5
TGTGCCAGCTCACCCCTGCCAGGGGGGGGCTATGGCTACACCTTC	CASSPLPGGGYGYTF	TRBV18	TRBD1	NA	TRBJ1-2
TGTGCCATCAGTTCCGGACAGACTAATGAAAAACTGTTTTTT	CAISSGQTNEKLFF	TRBV10-3	NA	NA	TRBJ1-4
TGTGCCAGCAGCTTAAACGCAGGACAGGCTTCCTCCTACGAGCAGTACTTC	CASSLNAGQASSYEQYF	TRBV7-9	TRBD1	few	TRBJ2-7
TGTGCCAGCAGGGTAGCGGGGGGGCGGAATGAGCAGTTCTTC	CASRVAGGRNEQFF	TRBV6-1	TRBD2	NA	TRBJ2-1
TGTGCCAGCAGCCTCCTGCGGACAGGAGGCTACGAGCAGTACTTC	CASSLLRTGGYEQYF	TRBV11-2	TRBD1	few	TRBJ2-7
TGTGCCATCGGTGAGATGGCGGCCCAAGAGACCCAGTACTTC	CAIGEMAAQETQYF	TRBV10-3	NA	NA	TRBJ2-5
TGTGCCAGCAGTGAAAGGGGCGGGGGGTTTTCAGATACGCAGTATTTT	CASSERGGGFSDTQYF	TRBV5-6	TRBD2	NA	TRBJ2-3
TGTGCCAGCTCACCACGGGCGGGAGACGATGGCTACACCTTC	CASSPRAGDDGYTF	TRBV18	NA	few	TRBJ1-2
TGCAGTGCTGGAGGACAGGGGGTGACCTACAATGAGCAGTTCTTC	CSAGGQGVTYNEQFF	TRBV20-1	TRBD1	few	TRBJ2-1
TGTGCCAGCAGCGTAAGCCTGGGACAGAAAGAAGAGACCCAGTACTTC	CASSVSLGQKEETQYF	TRBV9	TRBD1	many	TRBJ2-5
TGTGCCAGCAGAATGGACAGGGCAACAGAGACCCAGTACTTC	CASRMDRATETQYF	TRBV6-1	TRBD1	few	TRBJ2-5
TGCAGCGTTGCTGACAGGGCAAATCAGCCCCAGCATTTT	CSVADRANQPQHF	TRBV29-1	TRBD1	NA	TRBJ1-5
TGCAGTGCTAGCGGAGGTAGTTACGAGCAGTACTTC	CSASGGSYEQYF	TRBV20-1	NA	NA	TRBJ2-7
TGCGCCAGCAGCTCACAGGGGATCTGGGAGACCCAGTACTTC	CASSSQGIWETQYF	TRBV5-1	TRBD1	NA	TRBJ2-5
TGTGCCAGCAGTGAAGGGGGAGCGGCCAAGCAGTTCTTC	CASSEGGAAKQFF	TRBV25-1	NA	many	TRBJ2-1
TGCAGTGCTAGGGTGGGAGGCCTTTCCTACGAGCAGTACTTC	CSARVGGLSYEQYF	TRBV20-1	NA	NA	TRBJ2-7
TGTGCCAGCAGCAACAGGGGAACCAATTCACCCCTCCACTTT	CASSNRGTNSPLHF	TRBV25-1	TRBD1	NA	TRBJ1-6
TGCAGTGCGCTTCCTCGCACAGATACGCAGTATTTT	CSALPRTDTQYF	TRBV20-1	NA	NA	TRBJ2-3
TGCAGTCCTGGACAGGGTGCGAATGAGCAGTTCTTC	CSPGQGANEQFF	TRBV20-1	TRBD1	NA	TRBJ2-1